A single sample gave rise to the 9 T cell receptor beta chains below, sequenced in a study of OX40 agonist ivuxolimab in advanced cancers. This table comes from immunoSEQ multiplex PCR, and its TCRdb copy is limited to in-frame clones, with some not included. This table holds about 79,000 clones, 88% found once. The material sequenced was CD4+ or CD8+ T cells sorted from blood, taken in a trial of the OX40 agonist ivuxolimab. The origin of the receptors is an adult with an advanced solid tumor such as melanoma, head and neck, liver or kidney cancer.

The chain has TRBV5-1 and TRBJ1-1; the D is unclear. This CDR3 spans 14 amino acids. CDR1 SGHRS and CDR2 YFSETQ come from the germline V gene. V was trimmed by 3 bases and J by 1 base, leaving 10 bases between them. In nucleotides, the CDR3 is TGCGCCAGCAGCTATTCTACAGCGAACACTGAAGCTTTCTTT. Protein sequence: CASSYSTANTEAFF. Full variable domain (missing parts from reference TRBV5-1 and TRBJ1-1): KAGVTQTPRYLIKTRGQQVTLSCSPISGHRSVSWYQQTPGQGLQFLFEYFSETQRNKGNFPGRFSGRQFSNSRSEMNVSTLELGDSALYLCASSYSTANTEAFFGQGTRLTVV.

CDR3: CASSIRRGTGTSYEQYF. CDR3 bases: TGTGCCAGTAGTATCCGCCGCGGGACAGGGACGTCCTACGAGCAGTACTTC. The V call is TRBV19, the J call TRBJ2-7, with 9 bases identical to TRBD1. V dropped 3 bases and J dropped 1; count of bases not matched to a gene: 10. Germline V gene lookup returns CDR1 LNHDA and CDR2 SQIVND (reference sequence). This CDR3 region has 17 residues.

The rearrangement links TRBV18 to TRBJ2-1; no firm D call. The CDR3 length is 16 residues. The germline gives CDR1 KGHSH, CDR2 LQKENI. V lost 0 bases and J 3 bases, leaving 12 bases between the germline ends. In DNA form, the CDR3 reads TGTGCCAGCTCACCACCCCACTCCTTGAGCTACAATGAGCAGTTCTTC. Amino acid sequence: CASSPPHSLSYNEQFF.

The CDR3: CASYQGQGDEQYF. The CDR3 DNA sequence: TGTGCCAGCTATCAGGGACAGGGTGACGAGCAGTACTTC. The rearrangement links TRBV18 to TRBJ2-7, with TRBD1 identical over 9 bases. Germline V gives CDR1 KGHSH, CDR2 LQKENI. V lost 7 bases and J lost 5; bases outside the gene matches: 6. CDR3 length: 13 residues.

The chain combines TRBV5-6 with TRBJ2-1; 8 bases fit TRBD2. J gave up 7 bases and V 4 bases, and 13 bases lay outside the gene matches. The germline V gene has CDR1 SGHDT and CDR2 YYEEEE. The CDR3 is 16 amino acids. The CDR3 nucleotides are TGTGCCAGCAGCCGGGCAGGGCGGGAGGTGGTGAATGAGCAGTTCTTC. Its translation is CASSRAGREVVNEQFF.

This chain uses TRBV7-9 with TRBJ2-5; 11 bases agree with TRBD1. The better agreement between TRBJ2-7 and the DNA end casts doubt on the J call. The CDR3 loop spans 13 amino acids. Germline V gene lookup returns CDR1 SEHNR and CDR2 FQNEAQ (reference sequence). The CDR3 bases are TGTGCCAGTGAAGGACAGGGGGCCCACGAGCAGTACTTC. Amino acid sequence: CASEGQGAHEQYF.

The rearrangement joins TRBV5-8 to TRBJ2-3; a weak D match, TRBD1 (6 bases). V lost 0 bases and J lost 1, with 15 bases in between. The CDR3 spans 17 residues. CDR1 and CDR2 from the germline V gene are SGHTS and YDEGEE. Written as DNA, the CDR3 is TGTGCCAGCAGCTTGGGAGGTTTTTCAGGGGGCACAGATACGCAGTATTTT. This codes for CASSLGGFSGGTDTQYF.

The chain links TRBV6-6 to TRBJ2-1; D gene uncertain. Trimming took off 2 bases at V and 6 bases at J, with 8 bases between the two ends. Germline loops: CDR1 MNHNY, CDR2 SVGAGI (reference sequence). This CDR3 contains 13 residues. The CDR3 reads CASSYAYLNEQFF. The CDR3 nucleotides read TGTGCCAGCAGTTACGCCTATCTCAATGAGCAGTTCTTC.

The rearrangement joins TRBV6-1 to TRBJ2-7; possibly TRBD1 for D (5 bases). The CDR3 is 13 amino acids. From germline, CDR1 is MNHNS and CDR2 SASEGT. V was clipped by 3 bases and J by 4 bases, with 10 bases between them. CDR3 DNA: TGTGCCAGCAGTGAGGCAGGGTCTTACGAGCAGTACTTC. Its translation is CASSEAGSYEQYF.